A single sample gave rise to the 5 T cell receptor beta chains below, sequenced in a study of blood T cell repertoires in COVID-19. Method: immunoSEQ multiplex PCR; TCRdb's copy keeps in-frame clones and lacks some. The sample contains some 170,000 clones, roughly 90% of which appear only once. The sample consisted of peripheral blood. The source of these receptors is a woman between 50 and 59 years old with acute or convalescent COVID-19.

The chain carries TRBV7-3 and TRBJ2-2; TRBD1 is a possible D gene (6 bases). The CDR3 has 20 residues. Between the trimmed V and J ends, which lost 2 bases and 5 bases, there was a span of 27 bases. Per the germline V gene, CDR1 is SGHTA and CDR2 is FQGTGA. CDR3 sequence (DNA): TGTGCCAGCAGCTTATGGCCCATTTCCATGGGGGCCGGTCTGACCGGGGAGCTGTTTTTT. This encodes CASSLWPISMGAGLTGELFF.

This clone has only a few counts. V usage is TRBV30 and J usage is TRBJ1-6, with D possibly being TRBD1 (5 bases). The CDR3 is 14 residues long. CDR1 is GTSNPN and CDR2 is SVGIG in the germline V gene (reference sequence). The ends were cut back, 6 bases at V and 9 bases at J, with 18 bases in the middle. Here the CDR3 reads CACLKGQGGSPLHF. The CDR3 DNA reads as TGTGCCTGTCTTAAGGGGCAGGGAGGTTCACCCCTCCACTTT.

The chain is built from TRBV15 and TRBJ2-7, with a possible D match to TRBD2 (6 bases). CDR3 length equals 13 residues. The V gene's germline CDR1 is LNHNV and CDR2 YYDKDF (reference sequence). Deletions cut 4 bases from V and 2 bases from J, with 9 bases between. The CDR3 bases are TGTGCCACCAGCAAAGGGAGGCCCTACGAGCAGTACTTC. Amino acids: CATSKGRPYEQYF.

This chain uses TRBV29-1 with TRBJ1-4, with 8 bases identical to TRBD1. J lost 4 bases, V lost 7 bases, and 8 bases had no gene match. The CDR3 sequence is 14 residues long. Germline V lookup: CDR1 SQVTM, CDR2 ANQGSEA. The CDR3 DNA reads as TGCAGCGCAAGGACAGGGAACCTTAATGAAAAACTGTTTTTT. This translates into CSARTGNLNEKLFF.

The CDR3 sequence: CASSGGTGNDQPQHF. The CDR3 region has the DNA TGTGCCAGCAGCGGAGGAACAGGGAACGATCAGCCCCAGCATTTT. The J gene is TRBJ1-5, the V gene TRBV9; a possible D gene is TRBD1 (6 bases). This CDR3 comprises 15 residues. V was clipped by 3 bases and J by 5 bases, with 15 bases between them. Germline V gene data show CDR1 as SGDLS and CDR2 as YYNGEE.